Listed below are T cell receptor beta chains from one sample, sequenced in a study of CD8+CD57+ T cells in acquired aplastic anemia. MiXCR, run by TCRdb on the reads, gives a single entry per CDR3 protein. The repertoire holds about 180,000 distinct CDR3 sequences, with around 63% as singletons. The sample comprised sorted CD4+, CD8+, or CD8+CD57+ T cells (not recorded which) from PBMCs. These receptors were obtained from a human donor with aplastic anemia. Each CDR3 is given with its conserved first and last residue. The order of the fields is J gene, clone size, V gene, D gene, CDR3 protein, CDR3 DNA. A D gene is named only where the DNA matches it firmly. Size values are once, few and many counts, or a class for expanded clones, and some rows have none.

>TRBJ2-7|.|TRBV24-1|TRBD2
CATSRPLAGAYEQYF
TGTGCCACCAGTCGACCCTTAGCGGGGGCCTACGAGCAGTACTTC
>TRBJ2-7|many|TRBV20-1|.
CSARDPDSSYEQYF
TGCAGTGCTAGAGATCCGGACAGCTCCTACGAGCAGTACTTC
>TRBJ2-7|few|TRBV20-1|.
CSASLGNGEQYF
TGCAGTGCTAGTTTAGGGAACGGCGAGCAGTACTTC
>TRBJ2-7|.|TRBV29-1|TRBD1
CSVEDRAVGYEQYF
TGCAGCGTTGAGGACAGGGCTGTCGGGTACGAGCAGTACTTC
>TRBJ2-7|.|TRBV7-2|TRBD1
CASSLGLDRIGYEQYF
TGCGCCAGCAGCTTGGGATTGGACAGGATCGGGTACGAGCAGTACTTC
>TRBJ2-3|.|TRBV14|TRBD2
CASSPAGGSTDTQYF
TGTGCCAGCAGTCCGGCGGGAGGGAGCACAGATACGCAGTATTTT
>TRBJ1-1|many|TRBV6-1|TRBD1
CASSVTGAEDTEAFF
TGTGCCAGCAGTGTAACAGGGGCGGAGGACACTGAAGCTTTCTTT
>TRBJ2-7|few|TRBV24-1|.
CATSDLIADEQYF
TGTGCCACCAGTGATCTCATTGCCGACGAGCAGTACTTC
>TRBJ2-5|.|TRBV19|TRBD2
CASSNPGLGGETQYF
TGTGCCAGTAGTAACCCGGGACTGGGAGGGGAGACCCAGTACTTC
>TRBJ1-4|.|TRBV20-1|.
CSASGAGNEKLFF
TGCAGTGCTAGCGGGGCAGGGAATGAAAAACTGTTTTTT
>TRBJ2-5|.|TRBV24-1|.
CATSERYQETQYF
TGTGCCACCAGTGAGAGGTACCAAGAGACCCAGTACTTC